The clone carrying this TCR beta chain was seen repeatedly, ten times or more. This record belongs to a study of T cells after yellow fever vaccination. Study-wide results and limits: Reappearance after the booster was observed for most primary-vaccination clones (roughly 97% CD4, over 70% CD8).

Germline V gives CDR1 MRHNA, CDR2 SNTAGT. The V end was cut by 5 bases, the J end by 0 bases, with 11 bases between. This CDR3 is built from 14 residues. TCRdb redid the calling of the 5' RACE reads with MiXCR, one entry per CDR3 protein. The sample has just under 85,000 distinct CDR3 sequences, about an eighth seen once. The input for sequencing was CD8+ T cells not binding an NS4B(214-222) dextramer, sorted from PBMCs, taken roughly 20 days after the first yellow fever vaccination. V gene TRBV6-4 combines with J gene TRBJ2-7, with no clear D. The TCR comes from a young man who received the YFV17D yellow fever vaccine. As DNA, the CDR3 is TGTGCCAGCAGTCCAGCTCCCTTCTCCTACGAGCAGTACTTC. As protein: CASSPAPFSYEQYF.